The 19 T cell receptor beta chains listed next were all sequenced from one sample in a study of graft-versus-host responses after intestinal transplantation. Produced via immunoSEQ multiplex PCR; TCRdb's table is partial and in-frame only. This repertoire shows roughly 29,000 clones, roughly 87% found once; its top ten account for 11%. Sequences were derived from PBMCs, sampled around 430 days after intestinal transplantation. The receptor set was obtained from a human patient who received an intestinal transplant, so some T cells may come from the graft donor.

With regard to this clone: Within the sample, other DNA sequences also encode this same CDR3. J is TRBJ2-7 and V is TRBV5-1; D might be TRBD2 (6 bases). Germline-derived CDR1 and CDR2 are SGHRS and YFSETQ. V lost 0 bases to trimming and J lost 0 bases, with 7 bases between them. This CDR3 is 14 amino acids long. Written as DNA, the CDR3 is TGCGCCAGCAGCTTGGGGGGAGGCTCCTACGAGCAGTACTTC. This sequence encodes CASSLGGGSYEQYF. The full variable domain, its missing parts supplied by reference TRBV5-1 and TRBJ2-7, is KAGVTQTPRYLIKTRGQQVTLSCSPISGHRSVSWYQQTPGQGLQFLFEYFSETQRNKGNFPGRFSGRQFSNSRSEMNVSTLELGDSALYLCASSLGGGSYEQYFGPGTRLTVT.

The CDR3 here is CASTSLGGFPSNSPLHF. CDR3 DNA sequence: TGTGCCAGCACCTCACTCGGGGGTTTCCCATCTAATTCACCCCTCCACTTT. The chain uses TRBV5-5 and TRBJ1-6; maybe TRBD1 (5 bases). Deletions cut 6 bases from V and 6 bases from J, with 22 bases between. CDR1 SGHKS and CDR2 YYEKEE come from the germline V gene (reference sequence). This CDR3 spans 17 amino acids.

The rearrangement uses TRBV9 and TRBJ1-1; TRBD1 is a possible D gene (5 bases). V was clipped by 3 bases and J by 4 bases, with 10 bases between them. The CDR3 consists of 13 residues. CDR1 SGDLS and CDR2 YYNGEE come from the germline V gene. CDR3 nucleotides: TGTGCCAGCAGCGCCTGGGACGTCACTGAAGCTTTCTTT. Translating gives CASSAWDVTEAFF.

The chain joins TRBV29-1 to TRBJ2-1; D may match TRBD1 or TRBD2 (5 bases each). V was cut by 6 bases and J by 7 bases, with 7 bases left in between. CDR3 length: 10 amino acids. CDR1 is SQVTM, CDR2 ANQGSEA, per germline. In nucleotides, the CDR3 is TGCAGCGTCGGGACGAATGAGCAGTTCTTC. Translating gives CSVGTNEQFF.

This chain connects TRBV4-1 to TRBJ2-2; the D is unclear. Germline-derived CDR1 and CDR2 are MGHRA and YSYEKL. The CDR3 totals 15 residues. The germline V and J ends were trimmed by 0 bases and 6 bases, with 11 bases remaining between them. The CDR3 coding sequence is TGCGCCAGCAGCCAAGATGGATTACGTTCCGGGGAGCTGTTTTTT. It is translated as CASSQDGLRSGELFF.

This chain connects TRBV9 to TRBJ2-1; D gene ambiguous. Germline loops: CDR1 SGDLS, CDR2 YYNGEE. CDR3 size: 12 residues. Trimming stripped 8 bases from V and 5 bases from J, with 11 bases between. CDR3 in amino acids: CASAGPHNEQFF. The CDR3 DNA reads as TGTGCCAGTGCCGGGCCCCACAATGAGCAGTTCTTC. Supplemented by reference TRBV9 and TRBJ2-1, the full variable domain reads DSGVTQTPKHLITATGQRVTLRCSPRSGDLSVYWYQQSLDQGLQFLIQYYNGEERAKGNILERFSAQQFPDLHSELNLSSLELGDSALYFCASAGPHNEQFFGPGTRLTVL.

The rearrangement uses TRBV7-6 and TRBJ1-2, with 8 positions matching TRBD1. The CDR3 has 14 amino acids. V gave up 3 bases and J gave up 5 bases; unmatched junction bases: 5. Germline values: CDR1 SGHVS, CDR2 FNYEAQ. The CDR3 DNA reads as TGTGCCAGCAGCTTCGGACAGGGCATGTATGGCTACACCTTC. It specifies CASSFGQGMYGYTF.

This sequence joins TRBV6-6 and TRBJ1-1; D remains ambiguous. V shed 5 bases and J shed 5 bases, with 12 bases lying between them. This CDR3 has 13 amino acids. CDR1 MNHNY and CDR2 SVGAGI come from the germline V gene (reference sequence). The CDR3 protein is CASSKRVWTEAFF. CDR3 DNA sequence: TGTGCCAGCAGTAAAAGGGTGTGGACTGAAGCTTTCTTT.

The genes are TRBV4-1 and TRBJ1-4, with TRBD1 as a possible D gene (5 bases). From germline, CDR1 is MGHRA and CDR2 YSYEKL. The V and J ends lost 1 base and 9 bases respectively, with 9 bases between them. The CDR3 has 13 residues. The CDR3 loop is CASSQGQGKKLFF. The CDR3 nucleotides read TGCGCCAGCAGCCAAGGTCAGGGAAAAAAACTGTTTTTT.

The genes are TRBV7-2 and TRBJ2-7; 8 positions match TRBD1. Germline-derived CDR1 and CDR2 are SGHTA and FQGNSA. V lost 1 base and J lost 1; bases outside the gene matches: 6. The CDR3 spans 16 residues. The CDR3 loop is CASSLGTGQASYEQYF. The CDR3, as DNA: TGTGCCAGCAGCTTAGGGACGGGACAGGCGTCCTACGAGCAGTACTTC.

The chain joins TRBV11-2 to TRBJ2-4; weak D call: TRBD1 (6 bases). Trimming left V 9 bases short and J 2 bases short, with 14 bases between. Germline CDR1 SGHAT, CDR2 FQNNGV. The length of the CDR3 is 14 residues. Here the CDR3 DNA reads TGTGCCAGGAAAACAGGACAGTCCAAAAACATTCAGTACTTC. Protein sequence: CARKTGQSKNIQYF.

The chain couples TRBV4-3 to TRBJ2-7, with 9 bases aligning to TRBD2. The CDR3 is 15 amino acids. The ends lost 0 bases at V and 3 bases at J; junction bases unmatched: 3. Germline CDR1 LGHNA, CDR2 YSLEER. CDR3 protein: CASSQDAGGYYEQYF. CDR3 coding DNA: TGCGCCAGCAGCCAAGATGCGGGGGGGTACTACGAGCAGTACTTC.

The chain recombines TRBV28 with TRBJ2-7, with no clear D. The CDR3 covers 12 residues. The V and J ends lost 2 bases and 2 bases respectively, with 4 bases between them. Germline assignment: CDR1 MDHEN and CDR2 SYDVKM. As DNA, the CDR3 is TGTGCCAGCAGTTTAACAGCCTACGAGCAGTACTTC. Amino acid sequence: CASSLTAYEQYF.

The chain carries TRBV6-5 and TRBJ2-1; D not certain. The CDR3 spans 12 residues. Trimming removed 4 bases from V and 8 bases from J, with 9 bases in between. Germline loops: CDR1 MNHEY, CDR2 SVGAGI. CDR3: CASSSELDEQFF. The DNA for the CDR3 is TGTGCCAGCAGTTCCGAGTTGGATGAGCAGTTCTTC.

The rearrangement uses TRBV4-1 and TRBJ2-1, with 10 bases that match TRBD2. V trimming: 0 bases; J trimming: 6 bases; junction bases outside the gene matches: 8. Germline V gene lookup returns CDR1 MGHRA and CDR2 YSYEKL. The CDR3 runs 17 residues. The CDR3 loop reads CASSQDPTSGIANEQFF. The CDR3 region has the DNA TGCGCCAGCAGCCAAGACCCCACTAGCGGGATTGCCAATGAGCAGTTCTTC.

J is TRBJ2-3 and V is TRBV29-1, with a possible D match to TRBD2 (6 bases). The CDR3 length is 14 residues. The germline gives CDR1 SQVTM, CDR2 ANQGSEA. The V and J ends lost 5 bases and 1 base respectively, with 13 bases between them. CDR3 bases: TGCAGCGTTCCTAGACTAGGGCGCACAGATACGCAGTATTTT. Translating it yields CSVPRLGRTDTQYF.

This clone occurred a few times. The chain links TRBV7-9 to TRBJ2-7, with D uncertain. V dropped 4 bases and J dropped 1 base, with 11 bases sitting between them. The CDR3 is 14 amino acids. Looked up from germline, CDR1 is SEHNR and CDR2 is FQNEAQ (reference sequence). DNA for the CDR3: TGTGCCAGCAGCTCTAGACCAGATTCCTACGAGCAGTACTTC. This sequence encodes CASSSRPDSYEQYF.

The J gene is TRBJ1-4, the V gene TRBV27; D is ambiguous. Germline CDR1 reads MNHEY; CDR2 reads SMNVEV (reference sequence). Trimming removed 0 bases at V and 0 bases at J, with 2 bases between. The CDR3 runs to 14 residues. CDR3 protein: CASSLSPTNEKLFF. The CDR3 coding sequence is TGTGCCAGCAGTTTATCCCCAACTAATGAAAAACTGTTTTTT.

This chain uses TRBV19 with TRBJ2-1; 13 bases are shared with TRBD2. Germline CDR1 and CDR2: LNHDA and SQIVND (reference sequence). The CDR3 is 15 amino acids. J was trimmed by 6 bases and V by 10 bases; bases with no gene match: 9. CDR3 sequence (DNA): TGTGCCACCCGTTCCGGACTAGCGGGGGCCAATGAGCAGTTCTTC. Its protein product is CATRSGLAGANEQFF.